This TCR beta chain was identified during a study of cytomegalovirus exposure and HLA in healthy donors. Findings and limits, study-wide: Researchers reported in a later analysis that common viral pathogens appeared linked to several top clusters.

The PCR used 60 Vbeta and 13 Jbeta primers. Using immunoSEQ multiplex PCR, the repertoire was profiled, and TCRdb retains in-frame clones only, with some absent. This sample has about 180,000 clones, with 84% found just once. A single count supports this clone. Its antigen is not known. CDR3 length: 17 amino acids. Trimming took 4 bases from V and 9 from J; bases not matched to a gene: 18. Germline CDR1 is SGHTA and CDR2 is FQGTGA. The chain has TRBV7-3 and TRBJ2-1; TRBD2 agrees at 7 bases. The sample consisted of PBMCs. This sequence was found in a girl aged 2-15 years in good health and CMV-seropositive. The CDR3, as DNA: TGTGCCAGCAGCTACCCGCGAGGCGGGGGTGGAAGGGGTGAGCAGTTCTTC. Its protein product is CASSYPRGGGGRGEQFF.